This entry describes one T cell receptor beta chain. The data originate from a study of blood T cells in healthy people across ages. Then a second PCR, running roughly 6 to 12 cycles, was carried out with a sample-barcoded 5' primer and a J-beta primer mix. In TCRdb, the 5' RACE reads were re-called with MiXCR into one record per CDR3 protein. The profile covers about 680,000 distinct CDR3 sequences, with roughly 50% appearing a single time and around a third taken by the ten largest. The germline V gene encodes CDR1 SEHNR and CDR2 FQNEAQ (reference sequence). V shed 1 base and J shed 7 bases, with 10 bases lying between them. The length of the CDR3 is 13 residues.

The TCR sequence derives from a woman aged 55-69 years in good health. The sample comprised blood. The gene calls are TRBV7-9 and TRBJ1-2; D is unclear. The chain's CDR3 is CASSLDLAGGYTF. CDR3 in DNA: TGTGCCAGCAGCTTAGATCTAGCTGGTGGCTACACCTTC. The complete variable domain, with remaining parts taken from reference TRBV7-9 and TRBJ1-2, reads DTGVSQNPRHKITKRGQNVTFRCDPISEHNRLYWYRQTLGQGPEFLTYFQNEAQLEKSRLLSDRFSAERPKGSFSTLEIQRTEQGDSAMYLCASSLDLAGGYTFGSGTRLTVV.